This passage covers 21 T cell receptor beta chains from one sample sequenced in a study of lymphopenia after photon versus proton radiotherapy. Profiling relied on immunoSEQ multiplex PCR, and the TCRdb table lists in-frame clones only, not all of them. The profile shows approximately 160,000 clones, 75% to 90% of them singletons. Material: peripheral blood, obtained from a patient treated with photon-based radiotherapy. These receptors originate from a man in his fifties or sixties with gastric cancer.

CDR3 DNA sequence: TGTGCCACTCTCCCCATGGGGCAGAATCAGCCCCAGCATTTT. It encodes CATLPMGQNQPQHF. The V call is TRBV19, the J call TRBJ1-5; weak D call: TRBD1 (5 bases). Germline CDR1 is LNHDA and CDR2 is SQIVND (reference sequence). The V gene lost 10 bases and the J gene lost 4 bases, with 17 bases spanning the gap. The CDR3 is 14 amino acids.

The rearrangement links TRBV15 to TRBJ2-1; D not certain. Germline V CDR1 and CDR2: LNHNV, YYDKDF (reference sequence). V dropped 5 bases and J dropped 0 bases, with 11 bases sitting between them. The CDR3 contains 15 residues. This CDR3 is CATSLDVGSYNEQFF. CDR3 bases: TGTGCCACCAGCTTGGACGTTGGCTCCTACAATGAGCAGTTCTTC.

The rearrangement joins TRBV2 to TRBJ2-2; D is possibly TRBD1 (6 bases). The CDR3 is made up of 14 amino acids. CDR1 is SNHLY, CDR2 FYNNEI, per germline. The V end lost 5 bases, the J end lost 5 bases, and 12 bases lay between the germline ends. CDR3 bases: TGTGCCAGCAGTCAGGGGCGGGTTACCGGGGAGCTGTTTTTT. Its translation: CASSQGRVTGELFF.

The rearrangement joins TRBV9 to TRBJ2-1; D call uncertain. The CDR3 contains 13 residues. Trimming took off 0 bases at V and 8 bases at J, with 9 bases between the two ends. Germline assignment: CDR1 SGDLS and CDR2 YYNGEE. The CDR3 region is CASSVASRDEQFF. As DNA, the CDR3 is TGTGCCAGCAGCGTAGCTTCCAGAGATGAGCAGTTCTTC.

V usage is TRBV11-1 and J usage is TRBJ1-1; 7 positions match TRBD1. Germline-derived CDR1 and CDR2 are SGHAT and FQDESV (reference sequence). This CDR3 spans 14 amino acids. V was pared by 5 bases and J by 3 bases, with 6 bases of the junction left unmatched. This CDR3 reads CASSVEGAYTEAFF. CDR3 bases: TGTGCCAGCAGCGTCGAGGGGGCCTACACTGAAGCTTTCTTT.

The CDR3 DNA reads TGTGCCAGCAGTGAAGACGAGGTCGGCGGCTACACCTTC. It is translated as CASSEDEVGGYTF. The chain joins TRBV6-1 to TRBJ1-2; D remains ambiguous. Germline V CDR1 and CDR2: MNHNS, SASEGT. This CDR3 spans 13 amino acids. The V and J ends lost 1 base and 8 bases respectively, with 11 bases between them.

The genes are TRBV20-1 and TRBJ2-7; no clear D gene. Germline V gene lookup returns CDR1 DFQATT and CDR2 SNEGSKA (reference sequence). The CDR3 has 11 amino acids. V shed 0 bases and J shed 8 bases, with 8 bases lying between them. The DNA for the CDR3 is TGCAGTGCTAGAGATTGGCTCCAGCAGTACTTC. It codes for CSARDWLQQYF.

The sample holds a few counts of this clone. The rearrangement uses TRBV15 and TRBJ2-4, with D unclear. V was shortened by 0 bases and J by 4 bases, with 4 bases between the two germline ends. In germline, CDR1 is LNHNV, CDR2 YYDKDF (reference sequence). The CDR3 has 13 amino acids. The CDR3 here is CATSRDAKNIQYF. CDR3 bases: TGTGCCACCAGCAGAGATGCGAAAAACATTCAGTACTTC.

The rearrangement joins TRBV30 to TRBJ1-4; no definite D call. CDR3 size: 11 residues. From germline, CDR1 is GTSNPN and CDR2 SVGIG (reference sequence). Trimming pared 2 bases from V and 8 bases from J, leaving 6 bases between. CDR3: CAWSREEKLFF. DNA of the CDR3: TGTGCCTGGAGTAGGGAGGAAAAACTGTTTTTT.

This chain uses TRBV19 with TRBJ2-1; no reliable D call. CDR1 LNHDA and CDR2 SQIVND come from the germline V gene (reference sequence). The CDR3 contains 13 residues. V dropped 5 bases and J dropped 4 bases, with 9 bases sitting between them. The CDR3 spells CASSPPRYNEQFF. The CDR3 bases are TGTGCCAGTAGTCCACCCCGGTACAATGAGCAGTTCTTC.

V gene TRBV9 combines with J gene TRBJ2-2; 12 nucleotides line up with TRBD2. V shed 3 bases and J 4 bases; nucleotides not matched to a gene: 4. Looked up from germline, CDR1 is SGDLS and CDR2 is YYNGEE. The CDR3 spans 16 residues. Written as DNA, the CDR3 is TGTGCCAGCAGCGGAGGACTAGCGGGAACCACCGGGGAGCTGTTTTTT. Its translation is CASSGGLAGTTGELFF. The complete variable domain, with remaining parts taken from reference TRBV9 and TRBJ2-2, reads DSGVTQTPKHLITATGQRVTLRCSPRSGDLSVYWYQQSLDQGLQFLIQYYNGEERAKGNILERFSAQQFPDLHSELNLSSLELGDSALYFCASSGGLAGTTGELFFGEGSRLTVL.

V and J are TRBV29-1 and TRBJ2-1; D is uncertain. This CDR3 comprises 14 residues. Trimming removed 7 bases from V and 8 bases from J, with 21 bases in between. Germline assignment: CDR1 SQVTM and CDR2 ANQGSEA. CDR3 amino acids: CSASQTSRVDEQFF. CDR3 DNA sequence: TGCAGCGCCTCCCAGACGTCTCGGGTCGATGAGCAGTTCTTC.

The chain recombines TRBV7-2 with TRBJ2-7; TRBD2 agrees at 11 bases. CDR3 size: 16 residues. Germline assignment: CDR1 SGHTA and CDR2 FQGNSA. V trimming: 4 bases; J trimming: 4 bases; junction bases outside the gene matches: 9. CDR3 coding DNA: TGTGCCAGCAGCTCCCCGGGGGTAGCGGGAGGGTACGAGCAGTACTTC. Encoded protein: CASSSPGVAGGYEQYF. Full variable domain (rest looked up from reference TRBV7-2 and TRBJ2-7): GAGVSQSPSNKVTEKGKDVELRCDPISGHTALYWYRQSLGQGLEFLIYFQGNSAPDKSGLPSDRFSAERTGGSVSTLTIQRTQQEDSAVYLCASSSPGVAGGYEQYFGPGTRLTVT.

The chain is built from TRBV28 and TRBJ2-2; 9 nucleotides agree with TRBD1. Unmatched junction bases numbered 10, after V lost 5 bases and J lost 3 bases. The CDR3 has 17 amino acids. Per germline, CDR1 MDHEN and CDR2 SYDVKM. The CDR3 region has the DNA TGTGCCAGCAGTGAACTTGACAGGGGGTGGGACACCGGGGAGCTGTTTTTT. Protein product: CASSELDRGWDTGELFF.

This clone was recorded only once. This sequence joins TRBV6-5 and TRBJ2-7, with 9 bases that match TRBD2. The CDR3 is 12 amino acids. The V gene end was trimmed by 11 bases and the J gene end by 11 bases; junction bases not matched to a gene: 13. CDR1 is MNHEY, CDR2 SVGAGI, per germline. This chain's CDR3 is CAAKGLAEDEYF. The CDR3 DNA follows: TGTGCCGCCAAGGGACTAGCAGAAGATGAGTACTTC.

The chain combines TRBV5-6 with TRBJ1-1, with no clear D. The CDR3 is made up of 14 amino acids. From germline, CDR1 is SGHDT and CDR2 YYEEEE. V was shortened by 0 bases and J by 1 base, with 7 bases between the two germline ends. Written as DNA, the CDR3 is TGTGCCAGCAGCTTGGGGTGGCAGAACACTGAAGCTTTCTTT. It specifies CASSLGWQNTEAFF.

CDR3 in amino acids: CASSRLADSSYEQYF. Here the CDR3 DNA reads TGTGCCAGCAGCCGACTAGCGGATAGCTCCTACGAGCAGTACTTC. The chain uses TRBV7-6 and TRBJ2-7; 9 bases map to TRBD2. Trimming cost V 5 bases and J 0 bases; bases outside gene matches: 5. From germline, CDR1 is SGHVS and CDR2 FNYEAQ. The CDR3 is made up of 15 amino acids. Complete variable domain (other parts from reference TRBV7-6 and TRBJ2-7): GAGVSQSPRYKVTKRGQDVALRCDPISGHVSLYWYRQALGQGPEFLTYFNYEAQQDKSGLPNDRFSAERPEGSISTLTIQRTEQRDSAMYRCASSRLADSSYEQYFGPGTRLTVT.

This clone was observed once. Written as DNA, the CDR3 is TGTGCCAGCAGCCCCTATCGGGGGGGGTCCCAAACTGAAGCTTTCTTT. Translated, it gives CASSPYRGGSQTEAFF. J is TRBJ1-1 and V is TRBV11-2, with D possibly TRBD1 on 5 matching bases. Germline V gene data show CDR1 as SGHAT and CDR2 as FQNNGV. V gave up 5 bases and J gave up 5 bases, with 21 bases separating them. The CDR3 runs to 16 residues.

This sequence joins TRBV30 and TRBJ2-5; D is undetermined. Germline V lookup: CDR1 GTSNPN, CDR2 SVGIG (reference sequence). The V gene lost 0 bases and the J gene lost 4 bases, with 9 bases spanning the gap. CDR3 length equals 13 residues. CDR3 sequence: CAWSVLLLETQYF. Written as DNA, the CDR3 is TGTGCCTGGAGTGTCTTGCTGCTAGAGACCCAGTACTTC.

This rearrangement joins TRBV18 to TRBJ1-1, with D possibly matching TRBD1 (5 bases). CDR1 is KGHSH, CDR2 LQKENI, per germline. The CDR3 length is 13 residues. Trimming cost V 4 bases and J 1 base, with 7 bases left between them. The CDR3: CASSLQENTEAFF. CDR3 in DNA: TGTGCCAGCTCACTACAGGAGAACACTGAAGCTTTCTTT.

This chain connects TRBV5-1 to TRBJ1-2; D remains ambiguous. V lost 0 bases and J 2 bases, leaving 8 bases between the germline ends. The CDR3 has 14 residues. Germline V gene data show CDR1 as SGHRS and CDR2 as YFSETQ. The CDR3 nucleotides read TGCGCCAGCAGCTTGGGGTGGCTCAACTATGGCTACACCTTC. This codes for CASSLGWLNYGYTF.